Below, 25 T cell receptor beta chains from the same sample are listed, as sequenced in a study of T cells in pancreatic ductal adenocarcinoma. The selected patients with pancreatic ductal adenocarcinoma had surgery but no neoadjuvant therapy. TCRdb keeps only in-frame clones here, not all; method: immunoSEQ multiplex PCR. This table holds about 2,600 clones, roughly 70% found once. Material: pancreatic tumor tissue. All receptors derive from a human donor with pancreatic ductal adenocarcinoma.

CDR3 residues: CSADPRTSGYNEQFF. The CDR3 nucleotides read TGCAGCGCTGATCCCAGGACTAGCGGATACAATGAGCAGTTCTTC. The rearrangement joins TRBV29-1 to TRBJ2-1; TRBD2 aligns across 10 bases. CDR1 and CDR2 (germline): SQVTM, ANQGSEA. This CDR3 spans 15 amino acids. Trimming cost V 7 bases and J 4 bases; bases outside gene matches: 10.

This clone was seen a handful of times. This chain joins TRBV6-1 and TRBJ2-3, with TRBD2 matching 9 bases. The CDR3 sequence is 16 residues long. V dropped 0 bases and J dropped 0; count of bases not matched to a gene: 1. Germline CDR1 is MNHNS and CDR2 is SASEGT. The CDR3 bases are TGTGCCAGCAGTGAAGCTAGCGGGGGTAGCACAGATACGCAGTATTTT. Protein: CASSEASGGSTDTQYF.

This clone was counted a single time. CDR3: CASSDSTSGNNEQFF. Here the CDR3 DNA reads TGTGCCAGCAGTGACTCTACTAGCGGGAACAATGAGCAGTTCTTC. The chain carries TRBV6-4 and TRBJ2-1, with 10 positions matching TRBD2. Germline assignment: CDR1 MRHNA and CDR2 SNTAGT. This CDR3 has 15 amino acids. V dropped 0 bases and J dropped 5; count of bases not matched to a gene: 1.

This clone appeared a single time. J is TRBJ2-7 and V is TRBV28, with D perhaps being TRBD1 or TRBD2 (5 bases each). There are 15 residues in the CDR3. CDR1 is MDHEN and CDR2 is SYDVKM in the germline V gene. The V end was cut by 5 bases, the J end by 1 base, with 15 bases between. The CDR3: CASSPTGTASYEQYF. In DNA, the CDR3 is TGTGCCAGCAGTCCCACCGGGACGGCTTCCTACGAGCAGTACTTC.

The CDR3 reads CASSLGLQGMGDTQYF. In DNA, the CDR3 is TGTGCCAGCAGCTTGGGTCTACAGGGCATGGGGGATACGCAGTATTTT. The V call is TRBV5-8, the J call TRBJ2-3, with TRBD1 as a possible D gene (6 bases). CDR3 length equals 16 residues. CDR1 and CDR2 (germline): SGHTS, YDEGEE. V gave up 0 bases and J gave up 6 bases, with 17 bases separating them.

The CDR3 DNA sequence: TGTGCCAGTACCCATGGGGGTAGGGGGCTGAATTCACCCCTCCACTTT. This sequence encodes CASTHGGRGLNSPLHF. This chain connects TRBV19 to TRBJ1-6; 7 bases are shared with TRBD1. Germline V gene lookup returns CDR1 LNHDA and CDR2 SQIVND (reference sequence). V lost 7 bases to trimming and J lost 7 bases; unmatched junction nucleotides: 13. This CDR3 is 16 amino acids long.

The rearrangement links TRBV7-2 to TRBJ2-2, with D maybe TRBD1 (6 bases). The V gene lost 5 bases and the J gene lost 9 bases, with 25 bases spanning the gap. The germline V gene encodes CDR1 SGHTA and CDR2 FQGNSA. The CDR3 consists of 17 residues. The CDR3 DNA sequence: TGTGCCAGCAGCCAGAACGCCCGGACAGCGACGTTCCGGGAGCTGTTTTTT. Translating gives CASSQNARTATFRELFF.

This clone was recorded only once. The gene calls are TRBV5-6 and TRBJ2-7; TRBD1 matches 12 bases. CDR3 length: 14 amino acids. Per germline, CDR1 SGHDT and CDR2 YYEEEE. J gave up 4 bases and V 4 bases, and 3 bases lay outside the gene matches. CDR3 residues: CASSRDRGLYEQYF. The CDR3 region has the DNA TGTGCCAGCAGCCGGGACAGGGGGCTGTACGAGCAGTACTTC. Supplemented by reference TRBV5-6 and TRBJ2-7, the full variable domain reads DAGVTQSPTHLIKTRGQQVTLRCSPKSGHDTVSWYQQALGQGPQFIFQYYEEEERQRGNFPDRFSGHQFPNYSSELNVNALLLGDSALYLCASSRDRGLYEQYFGPGTRLTVT.

Comment on this clone: This sample includes further DNA sequences coding for the same CDR3. The CDR3 DNA follows: TGTGCCAGCAGCTTAAGTATAGCGGGGGGCTATGAGCAGTTCTTC. Amino acids: CASSLSIAGGYEQFF. The chain joins TRBV7-6 to TRBJ2-1; 10 nucleotides agree with TRBD2. Germline lookup yields CDR1 SGHVS and CDR2 FNYEAQ. CDR3 length: 15 amino acids. The ends lost 2 bases at V and 8 bases at J; junction bases unmatched: 6.

The V call is TRBV11-3, the J call TRBJ1-2, with TRBD1 identical over 7 bases. V lost 8 bases, J lost 1 base, and 1 base stayed unmatched. Per the germline V gene, CDR1 is SGHNT and CDR2 is YENEEA. The CDR3 length is 12 residues. CDR3 nucleotide sequence: TGTGCCAGCGGGACAGATAACTATGGCTACACCTTC. This translates into CASGTDNYGYTF.

In its sample, this clone ranks as large. The rearrangement uses TRBV5-3 and TRBJ1-1; D gene unclear. TRBV5-3 has ORF status, its function being uncertain. The V end was cut by 0 bases, the J end by 7 bases, with 13 bases between. The CDR3 runs to 14 residues. CDR3 coding DNA: TGTGCCAGAAGCTTGGAGGCGGAACGATATGAAGCTTTCTTT. The encoded protein is CARSLEAERYEAFF.

The rearrangement uses TRBV11-1 and TRBJ2-7; D unclear. From germline, CDR1 is SGHAT and CDR2 FQDESV (reference sequence). The V and J ends lost 4 bases and 0 bases respectively, with 10 bases between them. The CDR3 has 14 amino acids. The DNA of the CDR3 is TGTGCCAGCAGCTCTGAGCTTAGCTCCTACGAGCAGTACTTC. This codes for CASSSELSSYEQYF.

The chain uses TRBV2 and TRBJ2-7; weak D call: TRBD2 (5 bases). V lost 5 bases and J 3 bases, leaving 14 bases between the germline ends. Per germline, CDR1 SNHLY and CDR2 FYNNEI. The length of the CDR3 is 14 residues. CDR3 nucleotide sequence: TGTGCCAGCAGTCTAGCTGACTCCATCTACGAGCAGTACTTC. Its translation is CASSLADSIYEQYF.

The chain joins TRBV28 to TRBJ1-5; a weak D match, TRBD1 (5 bases). This CDR3 has 11 amino acids. In germline, CDR1 is MDHEN, CDR2 SYDVKM. The ends were cut back, 3 bases at V and 11 bases at J, with 8 bases in the middle. CDR3 protein: CASSFGRAQHF. In DNA form, the CDR3 reads TGTGCCAGCAGTTTCGGCAGGGCCCAGCATTTT.

This chain links TRBV7-6 with TRBJ2-5, with TRBD2 identical over 10 bases. The CDR3 is 16 residues long. Germline lookup yields CDR1 SGHVS and CDR2 FNYEAQ. J was trimmed by 1 base and V by 4 bases; bases with no gene match: 6. The CDR3 region has the DNA TGTGCCAGCAGCTCCGGGACTAGCGCGCCCCAAGAGACCCAGTACTTC. It codes for CASSSGTSAPQETQYF. The whole variable domain, remainder taken from reference TRBV7-6 and TRBJ2-5, is GAGVSQSPRYKVTKRGQDVALRCDPISGHVSLYWYRQALGQGPEFLTYFNYEAQQDKSGLPNDRFSAERPEGSISTLTIQRTEQRDSAMYRCASSSGTSAPQETQYFGPGTRLLVL.

V gene TRBV19 combines with J gene TRBJ2-5; D is perhaps TRBD1 or TRBD2 (5 bases each). Trimming pared 6 bases from V and 1 base from J, leaving 12 bases between. Looked up from germline, CDR1 is LNHDA and CDR2 is SQIVND (reference sequence). The CDR3 length is 14 residues. CDR3 protein: CASSAHGTQETQYF. In DNA form, the CDR3 reads TGTGCCAGTAGCGCCCACGGGACCCAAGAGACCCAGTACTTC.

This clone came up once. The chain combines TRBV27 with TRBJ2-1, with D perhaps matching TRBD2 (6 bases). V lost 2 bases to trimming and J lost 6 bases, with 26 bases between them. The CDR3 is made up of 19 amino acids. Germline CDR1 is MNHEY and CDR2 is SMNVEV (reference sequence). The CDR3 sequence: CASSLRKTSLIIPVNEQFF. CDR3 nucleotide sequence: TGTGCCAGCAGTTTACGTAAGACTAGTCTAATTATCCCGGTCAATGAGCAGTTCTTC.

The chain employs TRBV7-2 and TRBJ2-5; 9 positions match TRBD1. The junction had 5 bases not matched to a gene; V was cut back by 5 bases and J by 4 bases. CDR1 is SGHTA and CDR2 is FQGNSA in the germline V gene. The CDR3 is 14 amino acids. CDR3 protein: CASSPMTGGETQYF. In DNA form, the CDR3 reads TGTGCCAGCAGCCCTATGACAGGGGGAGAGACCCAGTACTTC.

This chain joins TRBV28 and TRBJ2-1; the match to TRBD2 covers 11 bases. The CDR3 is 18 amino acids. Germline V lookup: CDR1 MDHEN, CDR2 SYDVKM. After removal of 1 base from V and 5 bases from J, the junction contained 10 bases not matched to a gene. This CDR3 reads CASSLLAGGLLGNNEQFF. In nucleotides, the CDR3 is TGTGCCAGCAGTTTATTAGCGGGGGGGCTGTTGGGGAACAATGAGCAGTTCTTC.

The chain carries TRBV5-3 and TRBJ1-2; a weak D match, TRBD1 (6 bases). TRBV5-3 is an ORF; its function is uncertain. The CDR3 consists of 18 residues. The V and J ends lost 3 bases and 6 bases respectively, with 27 bases between them. The CDR3 spells CARSCRQVVRKIRHGYTF. CDR3 in DNA: TGTGCCAGAAGCTGCCGACAGGTAGTACGAAAGATTCGGCATGGCTACACCTTC.

This clone was observed a few times. This chain links TRBV19 with TRBJ2-3, with D uncertain. The germline V and J ends were trimmed by 7 bases and 2 bases, with 10 bases remaining between them. The CDR3 covers 13 residues. The germline gives CDR1 LNHDA, CDR2 SQIVND (reference sequence). The CDR3 protein is CASNQVNTDTQYF. In DNA form, the CDR3 reads TGTGCCAGTAACCAAGTAAACACAGATACGCAGTATTTT.

The chain employs TRBV19 and TRBJ2-7; maybe TRBD2 (5 bases). The length of the CDR3 is 17 residues. The V end lost 7 bases, the J end lost 2 bases, and 24 bases lay between the germline ends. Germline V gives CDR1 LNHDA, CDR2 SQIVND (reference sequence). CDR3 region: CASMWRFRLEKTYEQYF. In DNA form, the CDR3 reads TGTGCCAGTATGTGGAGGTTTCGGCTAGAGAAAACCTACGAGCAGTACTTC.

V is TRBV7-9 and J is TRBJ1-2, with TRBD1 as a possible D gene (6 bases). Per the germline V gene, CDR1 is SEHNR and CDR2 is FQNEAQ (reference sequence). Between the trimmed V and J ends, which lost 6 bases and 0 bases, there was a span of 17 bases. The length of the CDR3 is 16 residues. The DNA for the CDR3 is TGTGCCAGCAGTTCCTCCGGGACATCAGCTAACTATGGCTACACCTTC. Its translation is CASSSSGTSANYGYTF.

About this clone: It may be a read error: a sequence one base away is much more abundant. V gene TRBV4-2 combines with J gene TRBJ2-1; weak D call: TRBD1 (5 bases). CDR3 length: 12 residues. Germline V gene data show CDR1 as LGHNA and CDR2 as YNFKEQ. Trimming took off 3 bases at V and 8 bases at J, with 8 bases between the two ends. The CDR3 nucleotides are TGTGCCAGCAGCCATGGGGCGCATGAGCAGTTCTTC. Encoded protein: CASSHGAHEQFF.

The chain joins TRBV7-2 to TRBJ2-2; D remains unclear. The germline CDR1 and CDR2 sequences are SGHTA and FQGNSA. This CDR3 comprises 14 residues. V lost 5 bases and J lost 8, with 15 bases in between. The CDR3 bases are TGTGCCAGCAGCCCGGGTCCCGCTTCGGGGGAGCTGTTTTTT. Translation: CASSPGPASGELFF.